A single sample gave rise to the 21 T cell receptor beta chains below, sequenced in a study of T-cell memory formation after mild COVID-19. TCRdb analysed the 5' RACE reads with MiXCR anew, one entry per CDR3 protein. Altogether about 200,000 distinct CDR3 sequences are present, around 18% being singletons, with the ten largest covering roughly 2.4%. Sequencing was done on a sample of PBMCs or a T cell subset sorted from them (not recorded which). All receptors derive from an adult woman who had mild COVID-19 (a few samples of this study predate the infection). Cell type and time point are not known.

This clonotype was seen a handful of times. J is TRBJ2-5 and V is TRBV7-8; 7 positions match TRBD1. This CDR3 has 15 residues. Germline lookup yields CDR1 SGHVS and CDR2 FQNEAQ. The V and J ends lost 6 bases and 2 bases, in that order; junction bases with no gene match: 9. CDR3 nucleotide sequence: TGTGCCAGCAGACCGAATCGACAGGGACAAGAGACCCAGTACTTC. Its protein is CASRPNRQGQETQYF.

This clonotype was detected only a few times. The chain links TRBV11-2 to TRBJ1-1; tentative D call: TRBD1 (6 bases). CDR1 is SGHAT, CDR2 FQNNGV, per germline. The V gene lost 6 bases and the J gene lost 7 bases, with 21 bases spanning the gap. This CDR3 contains 15 residues. In nucleotides, the CDR3 is TGTGCCAGCAGTTCACTCCGGGACACCTTTTATGAAGCTTTCTTT. It encodes CASSSLRDTFYEAFF.

J is TRBJ2-5 and V is TRBV14; D is undetermined. The CDR3 has 15 residues. Germline V gene lookup returns CDR1 SGHDN and CDR2 FVKESK. V lost 2 bases and J 2 bases, leaving 12 bases between the germline ends. Written as DNA, the CDR3 is TGTGCCAGCAGCCAACGAAGCAGCATACAAGAGACCCAGTACTTC. Residues: CASSQRSSIQETQYF.

This clonotype was observed a few times. The chain carries TRBV6-6 and TRBJ2-1; TRBD1 or TRBD2 may be the D gene (6 bases each). This CDR3 spans 13 amino acids. V was shortened by 5 bases and J by 7 bases, with 12 bases between the two germline ends. CDR1 and CDR2 (germline): MNHNY, SVGAGI (reference sequence). The CDR3 is CASSPRGGNEQFF. CDR3 DNA sequence: TGTGCCAGCAGTCCCCGAGGGGGGAATGAGCAGTTCTTC.

The V call is TRBV6-2 or TRBV6-3, the J call TRBJ1-2; D is ambiguous. V gave up 6 bases and J gave up 2 bases, with 13 bases separating them. The CDR3 runs to 14 residues. The germline CDR1 and CDR2 sequences are MNHEY and SVGEGT. The CDR3 coding sequence is TGTGCCAGCAGCCAACACCATATCAACTATGGCTACACCTTC. It translates to CASSQHHINYGYTF.

This clonotype was seen more than once but under ten times. The rearrangement joins TRBV7-6 to TRBJ2-1; TRBD1 aligns across 9 bases. Germline V lookup: CDR1 SGHVS, CDR2 FNYEAQ. Germline trimming cut 10 bases from V and 7 bases from J; bases unmatched to any gene: 2. The CDR3 length is 11 residues. CDR3 protein: CAIDRGNEQFF. The CDR3 DNA sequence: TGTGCCATAGACAGGGGGAATGAGCAGTTCTTC.

As for this clonotype: A much more abundant neighbour one base away suggests this may be a read error. This chain joins TRBV11-2 and TRBJ2-3; 10 nucleotides align to TRBD1. The V segment lost 5 bases and the J segment 3 bases; nucleotides outside the gene matches: 8. CDR1 is SGHAT and CDR2 is FQNNGV in the germline V gene. The CDR3 is 16 residues long. The CDR3 DNA follows: TGTGCCAGCAGCACTGGGGACAGGGGTCGTACAGATACGCAGTATTTT. It encodes CASSTGDRGRTDTQYF.

The rearrangement uses TRBV24-1 and TRBJ2-3; TRBD2 matches at 7 bases. The CDR3 consists of 17 residues. The germline V gene has CDR1 KGHDR and CDR2 SFDVKD. V trimming: 4 bases; J trimming: 5 bases; junction bases outside the gene matches: 14. The CDR3 spells CATSDLASGTSLDTQYF. For the CDR3, the DNA is TGTGCCACCAGTGACCTAGCTAGCGGTACCAGCCTAGATACGCAGTATTTT.

J is TRBJ2-5 and V is TRBV12-3 or TRBV12-4; TRBD2 matches at 7 bases. The V gene end was trimmed by 1 base and the J gene end by 4 bases; junction bases not matched to a gene: 6. CDR3 length equals 15 residues. The CDR3 nucleotides are TGTGCCAGCAGTTTAGGCTCTGGGGGGGGAGAGACCCAGTACTTC. Protein: CASSLGSGGGETQYF.

The chain has TRBV15 and TRBJ2-2; 8 bases map to TRBD2. The CDR3 sequence is 15 residues long. Germline V gene data show CDR1 as LNHNV and CDR2 as YYDKDF (reference sequence). V lost 5 bases to trimming and J lost 4 bases; unmatched junction nucleotides: 6. The CDR3 DNA sequence: TGTGCCACCAGCCGCCGGGGGGGGGGCACCGGGGAGCTGTTTTTT. Residues: CATSRRGGGTGELFF.

This clonotype came up a few times. A read error may account for a junction end that differs from germline. The chain uses TRBV5-1 and TRBJ2-2, with 9 bases matching TRBD1. The CDR3 runs to 17 residues. Germline V lookup: CDR1 SGHRS, CDR2 YFSETQ. CDR3 sequence: CASSPPRDRENTGKLFF. CDR3 in DNA: TGCGCCAGCAGCCCGCCCCGGGACAGGGAGAACACCGGGAAGCTGTTTTTT.

In nucleotides, the CDR3 is TGCAGTGCTAGGGCAGTGAACACTGAAGCTTTCTTT. Translation gives CSARAVNTEAFF. The V and J genes are TRBV20-1 and TRBJ1-1; no clear D. The length of the CDR3 is 12 residues. CDR1 is DFQATT, CDR2 SNEGSKA, per germline (reference sequence). Trimming cost V 3 bases and J 0 bases, with 5 bases left between them.

This clonotype was detected only a few times. The J gene is TRBJ2-2, the V gene TRBV7-3; weak D call: TRBD2 (5 bases). The ends were cut back, 8 bases at V and 2 bases at J, with 12 bases in the middle. The CDR3 has 14 amino acids. Germline V gene lookup returns CDR1 SGHTA and CDR2 FQGTGA. CDR3 DNA sequence: TGTGCCAGCCGCCCCCGGGGAAACACCGGGGAGCTGTTTTTT. It is translated as CASRPRGNTGELFF. Looking up the rest from reference TRBV7-3 and TRBJ2-2 gives the full variable domain: GAGVSQTPSNKVTEKGKYVELRCDPISGHTALYWYRQSLGQGPEFLIYFQGTGAADDSGLPNDRFFAVRPEGSVSTLKIQRTERGDSAVYLCASRPRGNTGELFFGEGSRLTVL.

The chain carries TRBV7-9 and TRBJ2-1, with TRBD1 matching 9 bases. This CDR3 has 12 residues. Germline V CDR1 and CDR2: SEHNR, FQNEAQ (reference sequence). Losses at the gene ends were 7 bases for V and 9 bases for J; bases not matched to a gene: 4. The CDR3 here is CASNRGRSEQFF. The CDR3 region has the DNA TGTGCCAGCAACAGGGGGCGGAGTGAGCAGTTCTTC. Full variable domain (remainder filled in from reference TRBV7-9 and TRBJ2-1): DTGVSQNPRHKITKRGQNVTFRCDPISEHNRLYWYRQTLGQGPEFLTYFQNEAQLEKSRLLSDRFSAERPKGSFSTLEIQRTEQGDSAMYLCASNRGRSEQFFGPGTRLTVL.

The V gene is TRBV29-1, the J gene TRBJ2-3; TRBD1 aligns across 8 bases. Germline V gives CDR1 SQVTM, CDR2 ANQGSEA. This CDR3 region has 17 residues. V was clipped by 4 bases and J by 8 bases; unmatched bases: 20. The CDR3 loop reads CSVVIPKQGQAVGTQYF. CDR3 bases: TGCAGCGTTGTCATCCCCAAACAGGGACAGGCTGTGGGTACGCAGTATTTT.

This clonotype has a handful of counts. The chain links TRBV5-4 to TRBJ2-2; perhaps TRBD1 as D (5 bases). The V end was cut by 4 bases, the J end by 4 bases, with 17 bases between. Germline CDR1 is SGHNT and CDR2 is YYREEE (reference sequence). The CDR3 is made up of 16 amino acids. DNA for the CDR3: TGTGCCAGCAGCCTTGGTTACCCCAGGGTCACCGGGGAGCTGTTTTTT. This encodes CASSLGYPRVTGELFF.

In this sample, this clonotype turned up many times. This sequence joins TRBV3-1 and TRBJ2-3, with 11 bases matching TRBD2. The CDR3 has 19 amino acids. The ends lost 4 bases at V and 0 bases at J; junction bases unmatched: 12. Germline V gene data show CDR1 as LGHDT and CDR2 as YNNKEL (reference sequence). The CDR3: CASSRRVLAGGPSTDTQYF. CDR3 nucleotides: TGTGCCAGCAGCCGAAGAGTCTTAGCGGGGGGGCCAAGCACAGATACGCAGTATTTT.

The chain uses TRBV4-3 and TRBJ1-1; D unclear. Germline lookup yields CDR1 LGHNA and CDR2 YSLEER. There are 15 residues in the CDR3. The V gene lost 0 bases and the J gene lost 0 bases, with 8 bases spanning the gap. The CDR3 DNA reads TGCGCCAGCAGCCAAGAGGCCAGTTTGAACACTGAAGCTTTCTTT. Translation gives CASSQEASLNTEAFF.

This clonotype was detected a few times. The chain employs TRBV5-1 and TRBJ1-2; unclear D gene. The CDR3 spans 16 residues. CDR1 is SGHRS, CDR2 YFSETQ, per germline. V was trimmed by 6 bases and J by 4 bases, leaving 22 bases between them. CDR3 region: CASIGERVKTPYGYTF. In DNA, the CDR3 is TGCGCCAGCATTGGTGAGAGGGTCAAGACCCCCTATGGCTACACCTTC.

This clonotype was observed a few times. The rearrangement uses TRBV21-1 and TRBJ2-3; the table's D call TRBD2 went unverified against the DNA. TRBV21-1 is noted as a pseudogene. The CDR3 length is 16 residues. CDR3 amino acids: CASSNPAGGATDTQYF. The CDR3 bases are TGTGCCAGCAGCAACCCAGCGGGAGGTGCCACAGATACGCAGTATTTT.

The gene calls are TRBV25-1 and TRBJ2-7, with a tentative D call TRBD1 (6 bases). Trimming left V 2 bases short and J 1 base short, with 12 bases between. The V gene's germline CDR1 is MGHDK and CDR2 SYGVNS. There are 15 residues in the CDR3. CDR3 sequence: CASSEVQGSSYEQYF. The CDR3 region has the DNA TGTGCCAGCAGTGAAGTCCAGGGGTCATCCTACGAGCAGTACTTC.